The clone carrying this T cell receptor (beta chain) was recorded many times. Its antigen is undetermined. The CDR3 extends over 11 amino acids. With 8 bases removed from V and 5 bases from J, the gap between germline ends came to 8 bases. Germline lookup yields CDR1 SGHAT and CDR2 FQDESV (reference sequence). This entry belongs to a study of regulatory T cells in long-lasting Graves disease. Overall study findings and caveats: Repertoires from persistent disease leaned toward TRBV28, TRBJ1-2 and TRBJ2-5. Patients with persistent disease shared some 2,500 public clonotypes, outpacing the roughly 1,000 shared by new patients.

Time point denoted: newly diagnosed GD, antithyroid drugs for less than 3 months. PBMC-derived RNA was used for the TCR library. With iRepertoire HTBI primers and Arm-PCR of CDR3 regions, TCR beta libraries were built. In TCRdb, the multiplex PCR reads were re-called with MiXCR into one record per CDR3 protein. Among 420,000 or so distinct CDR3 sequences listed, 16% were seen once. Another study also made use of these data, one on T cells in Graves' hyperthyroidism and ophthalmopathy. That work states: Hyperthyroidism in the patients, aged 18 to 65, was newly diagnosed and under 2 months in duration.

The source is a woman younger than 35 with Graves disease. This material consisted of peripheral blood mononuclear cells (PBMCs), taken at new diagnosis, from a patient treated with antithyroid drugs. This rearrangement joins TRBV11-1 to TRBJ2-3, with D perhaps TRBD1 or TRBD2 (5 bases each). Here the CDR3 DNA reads TGTGCCAGCGGGACCATAGATACGCAGTATTTT. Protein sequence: CASGTIDTQYF.